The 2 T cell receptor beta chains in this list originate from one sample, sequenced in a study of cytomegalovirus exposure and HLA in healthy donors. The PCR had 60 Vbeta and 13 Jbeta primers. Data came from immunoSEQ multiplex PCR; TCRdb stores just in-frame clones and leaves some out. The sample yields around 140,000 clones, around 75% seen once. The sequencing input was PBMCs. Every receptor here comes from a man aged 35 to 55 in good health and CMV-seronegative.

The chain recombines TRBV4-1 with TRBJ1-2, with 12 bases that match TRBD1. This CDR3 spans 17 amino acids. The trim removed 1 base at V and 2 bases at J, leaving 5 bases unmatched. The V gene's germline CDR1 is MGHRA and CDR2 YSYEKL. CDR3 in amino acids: CASSQVLGTGGNYGYTF. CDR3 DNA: TGCGCCAGCAGCCAAGTTTTAGGGACAGGGGGCAACTATGGCTACACCTTC.

The CDR3 DNA is TGTGCCAGCAGCGTTACTAGCGGGGGGGTCAATGAGCAGTTCTTC. Translation gives CASSVTSGGVNEQFF. This chain uses TRBV7-3 with TRBJ2-1; 13 bases line up with TRBD2. With V trimmed by 5 bases and J by 6 bases, 4 bases remained unmatched. The CDR3 has 15 residues. Germline V gene lookup returns CDR1 SGHTA and CDR2 FQGTGA.